These 32 T cell receptor beta chains were sequenced from one sample in a study of blood T cell repertoires in COVID-19. Some clones are missing from TCRdb's copy, which holds only in-frame ones; the method was immunoSEQ multiplex PCR. The table includes more than 120,000 clones, 88% detected once. Sequencing input: peripheral blood. The source of these receptors is a human donor in a cohort sampled during active COVID-19.

This chain uses TRBV12-3 or TRBV12-4 with TRBJ1-1; no reliable D call. There are 13 residues in the CDR3. V shed 5 bases and J shed 6 bases, with 13 bases lying between them. CDR3 loop: CASSLRRIAEAFF. Written as DNA, the CDR3 is TGTGCCAGCAGTCTGAGGAGGATCGCTGAAGCTTTCTTT.

V and J are TRBV4-2 and TRBJ2-7, with 10 bases identical to TRBD2. J lost 4 bases, V lost 0 bases, and 3 bases had no gene match. The CDR3 extends over 15 amino acids. CDR1 and CDR2 from the germline V gene are LGHNA and YNFKEQ. CDR3: CASSQDLAGAYEQYF. The CDR3 DNA reads TGTGCCAGCAGCCAAGATCTAGCGGGGGCTTACGAGCAGTACTTC.

The chain links TRBV5-6 to TRBJ1-2, with D perhaps TRBD1 (6 bases). The CDR3 runs 16 residues. Germline CDR1 reads SGHDT; CDR2 reads YYEEEE. The ends were cut back, 4 bases at V and 4 bases at J, with 20 bases in the middle. Written as DNA, the CDR3 is TGTGCCAGCAGCCCTTACGGACAGTCAGTTCCCTATGGCTACACCTTC. Translating gives CASSPYGQSVPYGYTF.

The chain recombines TRBV19 with TRBJ2-2; tentative D call: TRBD2 (6 bases). Trimming shortened V by 7 bases and J by 4 bases, and 13 bases separated the two germline ends. Germline V lookup: CDR1 LNHDA, CDR2 SQIVND (reference sequence). This CDR3 region has 14 residues. In nucleotides, the CDR3 is TGTGCCAGTAAGATATGGGGGGTCACCGGGGAGCTGTTTTTT. It specifies CASKIWGVTGELFF.

The chain carries TRBV5-4 and TRBJ1-4, with 7 bases that match TRBD1. In germline, CDR1 is SGHNT, CDR2 YYREEE (reference sequence). This CDR3 has 12 amino acids. Trimming removed 0 bases from V and 10 bases from J; junction bases left unmatched: 0. The CDR3 nucleotides are TGTGCCAGCAGCTTGGACAGGGGAAAACTGTTTTTT. This codes for CASSLDRGKLFF.

The rearrangement joins TRBV5-6 to TRBJ2-5; 10 bases line up with TRBD2. The CDR3 has 17 residues. The germline gives CDR1 SGHDT, CDR2 YYEEEE. V lost 4 bases and J lost 0; bases outside the gene matches: 9. CDR3 nucleotides: TGTGCCAGCAGCCTTACTTTAGCGGGGGGCCACCAAGAGACCCAGTACTTC. Amino acid sequence: CASSLTLAGGHQETQYF. Using reference TRBV5-6 and TRBJ2-5 for the parts outside the CDR3, the full variable domain is DAGVTQSPTHLIKTRGQQVTLRCSPKSGHDTVSWYQQALGQGPQFIFQYYEEEERQRGNFPDRFSGHQFPNYSSELNVNALLLGDSALYLCASSLTLAGGHQETQYFGPGTRLLVL.

The chain has TRBV27 and TRBJ1-1, with 8 bases identical to TRBD1. With V trimmed by 2 bases and J by 5 bases, 10 bases remained unmatched. Germline loops: CDR1 MNHEY, CDR2 SMNVEV (reference sequence). This CDR3 spans 16 amino acids. CDR3 bases: TGTGCCAGCAGTTTAAGGGTGCCAGGGGGCGCGACTGAAGCTTTCTTT. Translated: CASSLRVPGGATEAFF.

This chain connects TRBV6-1 to TRBJ1-5; 7 bases are a match to TRBD1. Germline loops: CDR1 MNHNS, CDR2 SASEGT. CDR3 length: 15 residues. Losses at the gene ends were 1 base for V and 2 bases for J; bases not matched to a gene: 2. CDR3 bases: TGTGCCAGCAGTGAAGGCGACAGGGGCAATCAGCCCCAGCATTTT. It yields the protein CASSEGDRGNQPQHF.

J is TRBJ1-1 and V is TRBV9, with D unresolved. Germline V gene data show CDR1 as SGDLS and CDR2 as YYNGEE. Trimming removed 0 bases at V and 3 bases at J, with 9 bases between. The CDR3 is made up of 14 amino acids. CDR3: CASSVESDYTEAFF. Written as DNA, the CDR3 is TGTGCCAGCAGCGTAGAATCGGACTACACTGAAGCTTTCTTT.

This chain connects TRBV24-1 to TRBJ1-5; unclear D gene. Looked up from germline, CDR1 is KGHDR and CDR2 is SFDVKD. This CDR3 is 16 amino acids long. The ends were cut back, 3 bases at V and 0 bases at J, with 11 bases in the middle. DNA of the CDR3: TGTGCCACCAGTGATATTCGCGGGGATAGCAATCAGCCCCAGCATTTT. The encoded protein is CATSDIRGDSNQPQHF.

The rearrangement uses TRBV5-4 and TRBJ2-2, with 8 bases matching TRBD1. The CDR3 has 15 amino acids. With 0 bases clipped from V and 7 bases from J, the junction kept 5 bases outside the gene matches. The germline gives CDR1 SGHNT, CDR2 YYREEE (reference sequence). The CDR3 bases are TGTGCCAGCAGCTTGGCCCAGGGGGCGGGCGGGGAGCTGTTTTTT. Protein: CASSLAQGAGGELFF.

The chain has TRBV5-4 and TRBJ1-4, with D possibly TRBD1 on 5 matching bases. This CDR3 region has 16 residues. Between the trimmed V and J ends, which lost 4 bases and 7 bases, there was a span of 20 bases. The V gene's germline CDR1 is SGHNT and CDR2 YYREEE (reference sequence). CDR3 sequence reads: CASSPGSGGGFEKLFF. As DNA, the CDR3 is TGTGCCAGCAGCCCCGGCTCGGGGGGAGGATTTGAAAAACTGTTTTTT.

This clone was observed once. The chain links TRBV6-5 to TRBJ2-3; a weak D match, TRBD2 (5 bases). Germline CDR1 MNHEY, CDR2 SVGAGI. Trimming took off 8 bases at V and 0 bases at J, with 6 bases between the two ends. CDR3 size: 12 residues. The CDR3 sequence is CASGSSTDTQYF. CDR3 DNA sequence: TGTGCCAGCGGGAGTAGCACAGATACGCAGTATTTT.

J is TRBJ1-6 and V is TRBV27, with D uncertain. CDR1 is MNHEY and CDR2 is SMNVEV in the germline V gene (reference sequence). The V and J ends lost 3 bases and 5 bases respectively, with 8 bases between them. This CDR3 has 14 residues. CDR3 nucleotide sequence: TGTGCCAGCAGTTTTTGGGCAAATAATTCACCCCTCCACTTT. Protein: CASSFWANNSPLHF.

J is TRBJ2-2 and V is TRBV7-2; 11 nucleotides match TRBD2. The CDR3 has 13 amino acids. Germline trimming cut 6 bases from V and 17 bases from J; bases unmatched to any gene: 11. Germline values: CDR1 SGHTA, CDR2 FQGNSA. Here the CDR3 reads CASSLAGGPKVFF. In nucleotides, the CDR3 is TGTGCCAGCAGTCTAGCGGGGGGTCCCAAGGTCTTTTTT.

The chain couples TRBV27 to TRBJ1-2, with 8 nucleotides matching TRBD1. The CDR3 is made up of 14 amino acids. V gave up 5 bases and J gave up 4 bases; unmatched junction bases: 6. The germline gives CDR1 MNHEY, CDR2 SMNVEV (reference sequence). The DNA of the CDR3 is TGTGCCAGCAGTCCGGGACAGGCCATCTATGGCTACACCTTC. It translates to CASSPGQAIYGYTF.

The sample holds a few counts of this clone. This chain connects TRBV3-1 (or the pseudogene TRBV3-2) to TRBJ1-2; 8 nucleotides align to TRBD1. CDR3 length: 15 amino acids. Germline V gene lookup returns CDR1 LGHDT and CDR2 YNNKEL (reference sequence). The V and J ends lost 6 bases and 4 bases, in that order; junction bases with no gene match: 10. The CDR3 bases are TGTGCCAGCAGTTACGGACAGGGCCCCCTCTATGGCTACACCTTC. This encodes CASSYGQGPLYGYTF.

V gene TRBV10-3 combines with J gene TRBJ1-1; TRBD1 is a possible D gene (6 bases). Germline values: CDR1 ENHRY, CDR2 SYGVKD. The length of the CDR3 is 13 residues. V was shortened by 7 bases and J by 4 bases, with 13 bases between the two germline ends. DNA for the CDR3: TGTGCCATCACTGCACAGGGTAGCACTGAAGCTTTCTTT. Its translation: CAITAQGSTEAFF.

The gene calls are TRBV11-3 and TRBJ2-7, with a possible D match to TRBD1 (6 bases). This CDR3 has 13 amino acids. V lost 6 bases and J lost 0, with 9 bases in between. Per germline, CDR1 SGHNT and CDR2 YENEEA. This chain's CDR3 is CASRGHDSYEQYF. The CDR3 DNA sequence: TGTGCCAGCAGGGGACACGACTCCTACGAGCAGTACTTC.

J is TRBJ1-2 and V is TRBV19; 10 nucleotides match TRBD1. The V gene end was trimmed by 9 bases and the J gene end by 11 bases; junction bases not matched to a gene: 18. The CDR3 has 15 amino acids. The germline V gene encodes CDR1 LNHDA and CDR2 SQIVND (reference sequence). The CDR3 reads CASVPGQGPVRKYTF. CDR3 nucleotides: TGTGCCAGCGTCCCGGGACAGGGGCCTGTGAGGAAGTACACCTTC.

The chain joins TRBV18 to TRBJ1-2; weak D call: TRBD1 (6 bases). Germline V gene data show CDR1 as KGHSH and CDR2 as LQKENI. V was clipped by 3 bases and J by 4 bases, with 12 bases between them. The length of the CDR3 is 14 residues. Written as DNA, the CDR3 is TGTGCCAGCTCACCGCCGTCACAGGGCTATGGCTACACCTTC. It yields the protein CASSPPSQGYGYTF.

This chain's CDR3 is CASSHDRPPTGELFF. CDR3 nucleotide sequence: TGTGCCAGCAGCCACGACAGGCCACCCACCGGGGAGCTGTTTTTT. V and J are TRBV7-3 and TRBJ2-2; possibly TRBD1 for D (6 bases). Per germline, CDR1 SGHTA and CDR2 FQGTGA. V lost 5 bases to trimming and J lost 4 bases, with 14 bases between them. The CDR3 loop spans 15 amino acids.

The chain uses TRBV4-2 and TRBJ1-1; 7 bases are shared with TRBD1. This CDR3 region has 15 residues. The germline V gene encodes CDR1 LGHNA and CDR2 YNFKEQ. J lost 6 bases, V lost 1 base, and 8 bases had no gene match. The CDR3 sequence: CASSQGGRGDAEAFF. As DNA, the CDR3 is TGTGCCAGCAGCCAAGGGGGCAGGGGGGACGCTGAAGCTTTCTTT.

The chain's CDR3 is CASSVADSYEQYF. In nucleotides, the CDR3 is TGTGCCAGCAGCGTAGCTGACAGCTACGAGCAGTACTTC. The chain uses TRBV9 and TRBJ2-7; possibly TRBD1 for D (5 bases). CDR3 length equals 13 residues. The V end lost 0 bases, the J end lost 3 bases, and 7 bases lay between the germline ends. Germline V gene lookup returns CDR1 SGDLS and CDR2 YYNGEE. The whole variable domain, remainder taken from reference TRBV9 and TRBJ2-7, is DSGVTQTPKHLITATGQRVTLRCSPRSGDLSVYWYQQSLDQGLQFLIQYYNGEERAKGNILERFSAQQFPDLHSELNLSSLELGDSALYFCASSVADSYEQYFGPGTRLTVT.

The chain links TRBV20-1 to TRBJ2-7; TRBD2 matches at 15 bases. Germline lookup yields CDR1 DFQATT and CDR2 SNEGSKA (reference sequence). V trimming: 3 bases; J trimming: 4 bases; junction bases outside the gene matches: 4. This CDR3 has 15 amino acids. The CDR3 spells CSASPGTSGGYEQYF. The CDR3 DNA reads as TGCAGTGCTAGTCCCGGGACTAGCGGGGGGTACGAGCAGTACTTC.

The chain uses TRBV5-4 and TRBJ1-1, with D perhaps matching TRBD1 (6 bases). The CDR3 has 16 residues. V shed 3 bases and J shed 4 bases, with 19 bases lying between them. CDR1 is SGHNT and CDR2 is YYREEE in the germline V gene (reference sequence). The CDR3: CASSSPMTGGVTEAFF. In nucleotides, the CDR3 is TGTGCCAGCAGCTCACCTATGACAGGTGGGGTCACTGAAGCTTTCTTT.

The chain employs TRBV24-1 and TRBJ2-7; D not certain. V gave up 5 bases and J gave up 3 bases, with 10 bases separating them. CDR3 length: 13 amino acids. The germline CDR1 and CDR2 sequences are KGHDR and SFDVKD. CDR3 residues: CATSGGPNYEQYF. The DNA of the CDR3 is TGTGCCACCAGTGGAGGCCCAAACTACGAGCAGTACTTC.

The rearrangement uses TRBV27 and TRBJ1-2, with D possibly TRBD1 on 6 matching bases. Germline V gives CDR1 MNHEY, CDR2 SMNVEV (reference sequence). CDR3 length: 12 residues. V gave up 3 bases and J gave up 14 bases, with 16 bases separating them. The CDR3 region has the DNA TGTGCCAGCAGTTTGTCCGGGACACCTTATACCTTC. Residues: CASSLSGTPYTF.

The chain links TRBV6-1 to TRBJ2-6, with D perhaps matching TRBD1 (6 bases). Between the trimmed V and J ends, which lost 4 bases and 4 bases, there was a span of 17 bases. This CDR3 is 17 amino acids long. Germline lookup yields CDR1 MNHNS and CDR2 SASEGT. The DNA for the CDR3 is TGTGCCAGCAGTGCTCGGGACACCACATGGGGGGCCAACGTCCTGACTTTC. Protein product: CASSARDTTWGANVLTF.

CDR3 protein: CASSYSGGGRDEQYF. CDR3 bases: TGTGCCAGCAGTTACTCAGGGGGGGGTCGGGACGAGCAGTACTTC. The genes are TRBV6-6 and TRBJ2-7; perhaps TRBD2 as D (7 bases). Germline loops: CDR1 MNHNY, CDR2 SVGAGI (reference sequence). Trimming removed 0 bases at V and 5 bases at J, with 14 bases between. The CDR3 spans 15 residues.

The chain has TRBV5-4 and TRBJ2-3, with 8 bases matching TRBD2. Trimming at V came to 2 bases and at J to 4 bases, leaving 6 bases not matched to a gene. The germline CDR1 and CDR2 sequences are SGHNT and YYREEE (reference sequence). The CDR3 is 15 amino acids. CDR3 coding DNA: TGTGCCAGCAGCTTAGCGGGGGTCGGGGCAGATACGCAGTATTTT. Translation gives CASSLAGVGADTQYF.

The chain carries TRBV30 and TRBJ1-4; 10 nucleotides agree with TRBD1. CDR1 is GTSNPN and CDR2 is SVGIG in the germline V gene (reference sequence). Trimming took 8 bases from V and 0 from J; bases not matched to a gene: 6. The CDR3 has 15 amino acids. The CDR3 nucleotides read TGTGCCGCCGGGACAGGGGTTGCAACTAATGAAAAACTGTTTTTT. Translated: CAAGTGVATNEKLFF.